This is a list of T cell receptor beta chains from one sample in a study of CD8+ T cells in alopecia areata. Assay used: immunoSEQ multiplex PCR; TCRdb lists only in-frame clones, some missing. This sample has about 180,000 clones, with more than 60% found just once. The specimen was CD4+ T cells sorted from blood, collected at week 0. Every receptor here comes from a human donor with alopecia areata. CDR3s include the opening cysteine and the closing phenylalanine or tryptophan. The D gene is left open where the match is weak. Only some rows state a clone size, as once, few, many or a class for expanded clones.

>TRBV29-1|12|.|TRBJ2-3|TRBD1
TGCAGCGCCGGGACAGTCACAGATACGCAGTATTTT
CSAGTVTDTQYF
>TRBV5-1|15|.|TRBJ2-3|.
TGCGCCAGCAGACTTGAGGGACCTAGCACAGATACGCAGTATTTT
CASRLEGPSTDTQYF
>TRBV29-1|13|.|TRBJ1-5|.
TGCAGCGTGAACCCGAGCCGCAATCAGCCCCAGCATTTT
CSVNPSRNQPQHF
>TRBV5-4|18|.|TRBJ2-3|TRBD2
TGTGCCAGCAGCTCCCACATCCTGGGACTAGCGGGGGGAGATACGCAGTATTTT
CASSSHILGLAGGDTQYF
>TRBV5-1|15|.|TRBJ2-1|TRBD1
TGCGCCAGCAGCTTGGAAGGGGGCCAATACAATGAGCAGTTCTTC
CASSLEGGQYNEQFF
>TRBV5-6|12|.|TRBJ1-1|.
TGTGCCAGCAGCTTGCCCGACACTGAAGCTTTCTTT
CASSLPDTEAFF
>TRBV29-1|12|.|TRBJ1-6|.
TGCAGCGTTTCCCAGGGTGGATCACCCCTCCACTTT
CSVSQGGSPLHF
>TRBV7-2|14|few|TRBJ1-2|.
TGTGCCAGCAGCACCCGGGACGGGGCCTATGGCTACACCTTC
CASSTRDGAYGYTF
>TRBV29-1|14|few|TRBJ1-5|.
TGCAGCGTGGCCTGGGGTGGTCAAGATCAGCCCCAGCATTTT
CSVAWGGQDQPQHF
>TRBV19|16|once|TRBJ2-1|TRBD2
TGTGCCAGTAGTCCCAGGGCTAGCGGGGGTGAGGATGAGCAGTTCTTC
CASSPRASGGEDEQFF
>TRBV5-1|13|few|TRBJ1-2|.
TGCGCCAGCAGCGACAGGACTTCCTATGGCTACACCTTC
CASSDRTSYGYTF
>TRBV5-1|16|.|TRBJ2-2|TRBD2
TGCGCCAGCAGCTTGGCTAGCGGGGGGAACACCGGGGAGCTGTTTTTT
CASSLASGGNTGELFF